These 30 T cell receptor beta chains were all obtained from the same sample, sequenced in a study of a mutant IDH1 vaccine in newly diagnosed glioma. Regarding time point: week 35, safety follow-up. In every dose of vaccine, 300 ug of mutant IDH1 20-mer peptide was given alongside topical imiquimod. Here immunoSEQ multiplex PCR was the method, and the copy in TCRdb shows in-frame clones only, minus some. The table includes around 32,000 clones, roughly 78% detected once. These receptors' antigens are unknown. Sequenced here: PBMCs, sampled from a glioma patient whose treatment included an IDH1 peptide vaccine. The receptor set was obtained from a man in his forties with glioma. Some clones in this sample may be carry-over from other donors' samples.

The gene calls are TRBV7-2 and TRBJ2-7; weak D call: TRBD2 (5 bases). There are 13 residues in the CDR3. Germline V gene data show CDR1 as SGHTA and CDR2 as FQGNSA. V was cut by 4 bases and J by 5 bases, with 12 bases left in between. CDR3 DNA sequence: TGTGCCAGCAGCTCCGGTAGGGAGAACGAGCAGTACTTC. It encodes CASSSGRENEQYF.

CDR3 DNA sequence: TGTGCCAGCAGCTTCACGGGAGCGGGGACCACAGATACGCAGTATTTT. Translated: CASSFTGAGTTDTQYF. The chain has TRBV6-6 and TRBJ2-3; 7 positions agree with TRBD2. The CDR3 totals 16 residues. The germline gives CDR1 MNHNY, CDR2 SVGAGI (reference sequence). V lost 6 bases and J lost 2; bases outside the gene matches: 11.

The V call is TRBV6-1, the J call TRBJ1-2; the D gene is possibly TRBD1 (6 bases). V dropped 2 bases and J dropped 2 bases, with 12 bases sitting between them. This CDR3 is 15 amino acids long. The germline V gene encodes CDR1 MNHNS and CDR2 SASEGT. CDR3 nucleotide sequence: TGTGCCAGCAGTGAACCCGAGGGACAAAACTATGGCTACACCTTC. Translated: CASSEPEGQNYGYTF.

The chain couples TRBV7-9 to TRBJ2-3, with unresolved D. V gave up 4 bases and J gave up 2 bases, with 4 bases separating them. CDR1 and CDR2 (germline): SEHNR, FQNEAQ (reference sequence). The CDR3 consists of 12 residues. The CDR3 is CASSWATDTQYF. Written as DNA, the CDR3 is TGTGCCAGCAGCTGGGCCACAGATACGCAGTATTTT.

This chain connects TRBV11-2 to TRBJ1-6, with D uncertain. V was pared by 0 bases and J by 7 bases, with 4 bases between. The V gene's germline CDR1 is SGHAT and CDR2 FQNNGV. The CDR3 covers 13 residues. The CDR3, as DNA: TGTGCCAGCAGCTTAGATCTAAATTCACCCCTCCACTTT. Amino acids: CASSLDLNSPLHF.

This clone occurred a few times. The V call is TRBV4-1, the J call TRBJ1-4; D not certain. V lost 0 bases to trimming and J lost 7 bases, with 12 bases between them. CDR1 MGHRA and CDR2 YSYEKL come from the germline V gene. The CDR3 is made up of 15 amino acids. The CDR3 is CASSQEGRRSEKLFF. CDR3 bases: TGCGCCAGCAGCCAAGAAGGCAGGAGGAGTGAAAAACTGTTTTTT.

V gene TRBV11-3 combines with J gene TRBJ1-5, with TRBD1 as a possible D gene (5 bases). The CDR3 consists of 16 residues. Germline assignment: CDR1 SGHNT and CDR2 YENEEA. The V end lost 3 bases, the J end lost 2 bases, and 14 bases lay between the germline ends. The CDR3 DNA follows: TGTGCCAGCAGCTTCAGCGGGGGTCGGGGCAATCAGCCCCAGCATTTT. Protein product: CASSFSGGRGNQPQHF.

The rearrangement links TRBV7-9 to TRBJ2-7, with a possible D match to TRBD2 (6 bases). The germline gives CDR1 SEHNR, CDR2 FQNEAQ (reference sequence). The CDR3 sequence is 14 residues long. The germline V and J ends were trimmed by 0 bases and 1 base, with 7 bases remaining between them. CDR3 sequence (DNA): TGTGCCAGCAGCTTAGCCGGGACTTCCTACGAGCAGTACTTC. Its protein is CASSLAGTSYEQYF.

The genes are TRBV10-3 and TRBJ2-3; 14 bases match TRBD2. The CDR3 has 19 amino acids. Germline loops: CDR1 ENHRY, CDR2 SYGVKD. V dropped 11 bases and J dropped 0; count of bases not matched to a gene: 16. This CDR3 reads CASLPRLAGGRISTDTQYF. The CDR3 DNA sequence: TGTGCCTCGTTGCCCCGACTAGCGGGGGGGCGAATTAGCACAGATACGCAGTATTTT.

The V gene is TRBV6-5, the J gene TRBJ1-4; 7 nucleotides match TRBD1. Germline CDR1 is MNHEY and CDR2 is SVGAGI. Germline trimming cut 6 bases from V and 8 bases from J; bases unmatched to any gene: 12. The CDR3 is 15 residues long. This CDR3 is CASRKLQGRKEKLFF. In DNA form, the CDR3 reads TGTGCCAGCAGGAAACTACAGGGGCGTAAGGAAAAACTGTTTTTT.

This chain connects TRBV5-1 to TRBJ2-3; D is undetermined. CDR3 size: 16 residues. The germline V and J ends were trimmed by 0 bases and 0 bases, with 11 bases remaining between them. CDR1 and CDR2 from the germline V gene are SGHRS and YFSETQ. The CDR3 nucleotides read TGCGCCAGCAGCTTGGTAGGCCACACAAGCACAGATACGCAGTATTTT. Translating it yields CASSLVGHTSTDTQYF.

This clone ranks as medium-sized. The chain carries TRBV25-1 and TRBJ2-5; D is unresolved. The CDR3 extends over 13 amino acids. The germline V and J ends were trimmed by 4 bases and 1 base, with 7 bases remaining between them. The V gene's germline CDR1 is MGHDK and CDR2 SYGVNS. The CDR3 reads CASSGSPQETQYF. CDR3 nucleotide sequence: TGTGCCAGCAGTGGCAGTCCCCAAGAGACCCAGTACTTC.

This clone was observed a handful of times. The chain has TRBV10-2 and TRBJ1-1; D unresolved. Germline V CDR1 and CDR2: WSHSY, SAAADI. This CDR3 contains 13 residues. V was trimmed by 10 bases and J by 4 bases, leaving 16 bases between them. The CDR3 protein is CATKGPKGTEAFF. CDR3 bases: TGCGCCACCAAAGGCCCCAAGGGCACTGAAGCTTTCTTT.

The V and J genes are TRBV5-4 and TRBJ2-2; D ambiguous. V lost 1 base, J lost 1 base, and 14 bases lay in between. CDR1 SGHNT and CDR2 YYREEE come from the germline V gene (reference sequence). The length of the CDR3 is 17 residues. CDR3 sequence (DNA): TGTGCCAGCAGCTTGAGTTTTCTCGCAGGGAACACCGGGGAGCTGTTTTTT. Its protein product is CASSLSFLAGNTGELFF.

This rearrangement joins TRBV5-1 to TRBJ2-2, with D possibly TRBD2 on 5 matching bases. V was pared by 0 bases and J by 4 bases, with 13 bases between. The CDR3 is 16 residues long. Germline V gene lookup returns CDR1 SGHRS and CDR2 YFSETQ. CDR3 loop: CASSLVWTLGTGELFF. In DNA, the CDR3 is TGCGCCAGCAGCTTGGTTTGGACTCTGGGCACCGGGGAGCTGTTTTTT.

This rearrangement joins TRBV18 to TRBJ1-5; perhaps TRBD1 as D (5 bases). CDR1 is KGHSH, CDR2 LQKENI, per germline. The CDR3 consists of 15 residues. V lost 5 bases, J lost 3 bases, and 14 bases lay in between. In DNA form, the CDR3 reads TGTGCCAGCTCAGTAGGGGCCCTAAACAATCAGCCCCAGCATTTT. Its translation: CASSVGALNNQPQHF.

This clone has just one count. The chain combines TRBV27 with TRBJ1-5; tentative D call: TRBD1 (5 bases). The germline CDR1 and CDR2 sequences are MNHEY and SMNVEV (reference sequence). The CDR3 is made up of 13 amino acids. V lost 3 bases, J lost 4 bases, and 7 bases lay in between. CDR3 loop: CASSFGGNQPQHF. The DNA for the CDR3 is TGTGCCAGCAGTTTCGGGGGTAATCAGCCCCAGCATTTT.

V usage is TRBV19 and J usage is TRBJ1-5; D may be TRBD1 (5 bases). V dropped 3 bases and J dropped 5 bases, with 14 bases sitting between them. Per germline, CDR1 LNHDA and CDR2 SQIVND (reference sequence). This CDR3 contains 15 residues. CDR3 nucleotides: TGTGCCAGTAGTATGAGAGACAGCCGGTATCAGCCCCAGCATTTT. Translating gives CASSMRDSRYQPQHF.

As for this clone: The junction differs from germline at one of its ends, possibly a read error. This chain joins TRBV5-4 and TRBJ1-1; D gene uncertain. This CDR3 comprises 14 residues. Germline CDR1 SGHNT, CDR2 YYREEE (reference sequence). CDR3 region: CASSLVGLDTEAFF. The CDR3, as DNA: TGTGCCAGCAGCTTGGTTGGGCTAGACACGGAAGCTTTCTTT.

The V call is TRBV29-1, the J call TRBJ2-3; no firm D call. Looked up from germline, CDR1 is SQVTM and CDR2 is ANQGSEA. Trimming removed 4 bases at V and 3 bases at J, with 8 bases between. The CDR3 sequence is 12 residues long. DNA of the CDR3: TGCAGCGTTGGGGATCGAACAGATACGCAGTATTTT. Translated: CSVGDRTDTQYF.

The genes are TRBV27 and TRBJ2-3, with no clear D. CDR3 length: 16 amino acids. Trimming shortened V by 2 bases and J by 0 bases, and 12 bases separated the two germline ends. CDR1 is MNHEY and CDR2 is SMNVEV in the germline V gene (reference sequence). The chain's CDR3 is CASSLGLVGSTDTQYF. The CDR3 DNA reads as TGTGCCAGCAGTTTAGGCTTGGTAGGGAGCACAGATACGCAGTATTTT.

The chain joins TRBV6-4 to TRBJ2-3, with 14 bases identical to TRBD2. This CDR3 is built from 17 residues. The germline V gene has CDR1 MRHNA and CDR2 SNTAGT. V lost 0 bases, J lost 1 base, and 0 bases stayed unmatched. CDR3 sequence (DNA): TGTGCCAGCAGTGACTCGACTAGCGGGGGGGGCACAGATACGCAGTATTTT. The encoded protein is CASSDSTSGGGTDTQYF.

In its sample, this clone was seen once. The chain joins TRBV7-6 to TRBJ2-7, with D hard to call. The CDR3 extends over 15 amino acids. Germline values: CDR1 SGHVS, CDR2 FNYEAQ. V lost 0 bases to trimming and J lost 2 bases, with 11 bases between them. CDR3 in amino acids: CASSLASTRTYEQYF. The CDR3 nucleotides are TGTGCCAGCAGCTTAGCTTCCACCAGGACCTACGAGCAGTACTTC.

The chain couples TRBV6-1 to TRBJ1-5; D remains ambiguous. This CDR3 has 13 residues. V shed 3 bases and J shed 3 bases, with 6 bases lying between them. Germline values: CDR1 MNHNS, CDR2 SASEGT. The CDR3 reads CASSEGLNQPQHF. The CDR3 DNA reads as TGTGCCAGCAGTGAGGGCCTCAATCAGCCCCAGCATTTT.

Only one count was recorded for this clone. V and J are TRBV2 and TRBJ2-7, with 7 bases aligning to TRBD1. CDR3 length: 14 residues. V shed 0 bases, J shed 2 bases, and the junction held 1 base outside the gene matches. Germline V gene lookup returns CDR1 SNHLY and CDR2 FYNNEI. CDR3 nucleotide sequence: TGTGCCAGCAGTGAAGCTGGGACAGCCTACGAGCAGTACTTC. Protein sequence: CASSEAGTAYEQYF.

The count of this clone is one. V gene TRBV7-6 combines with J gene TRBJ1-2; D call uncertain. The CDR3 loop spans 14 amino acids. The V gene lost 1 base and the J gene lost 6 bases, with 12 bases spanning the gap. Germline V lookup: CDR1 SGHVS, CDR2 FNYEAQ. CDR3 in DNA: TGTGCCAGCAGCTTAGATTGGAAGGGAGATGGCTACACCTTC. Translated, it gives CASSLDWKGDGYTF.

This chain joins TRBV6-5 and TRBJ1-1; a weak D match, TRBD1 (5 bases). This CDR3 contains 15 residues. V shed 6 bases and J shed 1 base, with 15 bases lying between them. CDR1 is MNHEY, CDR2 SVGAGI, per germline. CDR3 residues: CASRDDRPENTEAFF. The CDR3 nucleotides read TGTGCCAGCAGGGACGACAGACCCGAGAACACTGAAGCTTTCTTT.

The chain employs TRBV6-4 and TRBJ1-1; D possibly corresponds to TRBD1 (6 bases). The germline V gene has CDR1 MRHNA and CDR2 SNTAGT. CDR3 size: 13 residues. Trimming took off 5 bases at V and 5 bases at J, with 12 bases between the two ends. CDR3 in amino acids: CASSMTGGTEAFF. The CDR3 nucleotides are TGTGCCAGCAGTATGACAGGCGGGACTGAAGCTTTCTTT.

The rearrangement links TRBV5-1 to TRBJ2-7; 7 bases match TRBD2. CDR3 size: 16 residues. Germline trimming cut 0 bases from V and 0 bases from J; bases unmatched to any gene: 6. Germline CDR1 SGHRS, CDR2 YFSETQ. The CDR3 nucleotides are TGCGCCAGCAGCTTGGCGGGAGGATTGAGCTCCTACGAGCAGTACTTC. This gives the protein CASSLAGGLSSYEQYF.

The V and J genes are TRBV2 and TRBJ1-1; weak D call: TRBD1 (6 bases). V lost 10 bases, J lost 6 bases, and 21 bases lay in between. The germline V gene encodes CDR1 SNHLY and CDR2 FYNNEI. The CDR3 is made up of 14 amino acids. CDR3 amino acids: CATRGGWVIAEAFF. The DNA for the CDR3 is TGTGCCACTAGAGGGGGGTGGGTGATTGCTGAAGCTTTCTTT.